This TCR beta chain was sequenced for a study of blood T cells in healthy people across ages. Broader study findings: With unsorted PBMCs, a conclusive comparison of naive versus antigen-experienced cells was not possible.

The CDR3 runs to 12 residues. CDR1 and CDR2 from the germline V gene are MNHNY and SVGAGI (reference sequence). As to this clonotype: Its antigen is unknown. This may come from a read error, since a much larger clone is one base off.

Extraction of total RNA produced a minimum of 6 micrograms from each sample. A second PCR, run for about 7 to 11 cycles, used a sample-barcoded 5' primer plus a J-beta primer mix. TCRdb re-derived calls from the 5' RACE reads in MiXCR, one entry per CDR3 protein. The table records 550,000 to 800,000 distinct CDR3 sequences, roughly 30% of them present only once. This rearrangement joins TRBV6-6 to TRBJ2-1; the D is unclear. The DNA matches TRBJ2-7 better at its end, which makes the J call doubtful. The receptor was derived from a woman older than 75 in good health. Sequenced input: blood. The CDR3: CASTSRRSEQYF. Written as DNA, the CDR3 is TGTGCCAGCACCTCCCGACGGAGTGAGCAGTACTTC.